This T cell receptor (beta chain) stems from a study of blood T cell repertoires in COVID-19. The CDR3 is made up of 14 amino acids. CDR1 is LGHDT, CDR2 YNNKEL, per germline (reference sequence). Unmatched junction bases numbered 5, after V lost 6 bases and J lost 3 bases. Clones were read by immunoSEQ multiplex PCR, and TCRdb kept only the in-frame ones, dropping some. The data hold approximately 210,000 clones, with just over 85% observed a single time. Seattle participants joined during active infection and were tracked over time. The sequencing sample was made of peripheral blood. The rearrangement uses TRBV3-1 (or the pseudogene TRBV3-2) and TRBJ1-3; 7 bases line up with TRBD1. The TCR was taken from a man aged 50-60 years with COVID-19, enrolled during active disease. The CDR3 loop reads CASRPRDSGNTIYF. The CDR3 region has the DNA TGTGCCAGCAGGCCCCGGGACAGTGGAAACACCATATATTTT.